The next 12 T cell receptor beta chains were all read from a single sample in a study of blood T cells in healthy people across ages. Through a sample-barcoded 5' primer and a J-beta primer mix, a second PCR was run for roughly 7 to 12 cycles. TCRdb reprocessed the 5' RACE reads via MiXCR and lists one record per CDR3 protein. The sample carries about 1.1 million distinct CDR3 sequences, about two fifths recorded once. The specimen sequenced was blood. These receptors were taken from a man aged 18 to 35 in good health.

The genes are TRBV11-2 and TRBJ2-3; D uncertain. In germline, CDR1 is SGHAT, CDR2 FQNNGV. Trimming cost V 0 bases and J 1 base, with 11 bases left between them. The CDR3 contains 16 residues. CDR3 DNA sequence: TGTGCCAGCAGCTTAGATATCCCGAAGGGCACAGATACGCAGTATTTT. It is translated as CASSLDIPKGTDTQYF.

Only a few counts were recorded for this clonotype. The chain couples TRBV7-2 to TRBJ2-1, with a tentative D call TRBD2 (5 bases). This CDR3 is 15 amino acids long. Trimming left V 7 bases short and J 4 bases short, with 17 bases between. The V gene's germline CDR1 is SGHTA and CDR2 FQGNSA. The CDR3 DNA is TGTGCCAGCACGTTCCAGAGCGGCTTTTACAATGAGCAGTTCTTC. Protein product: CASTFQSGFYNEQFF. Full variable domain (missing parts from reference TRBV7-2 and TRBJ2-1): GAGVSQSPSNKVTEKGKDVELRCDPISGHTALYWYRQSLGQGLEFLIYFQGNSAPDKSGLPSDRFSAERTGGSVSTLTIQRTQQEDSAVYLCASTFQSGFYNEQFFGPGTRLTVL.

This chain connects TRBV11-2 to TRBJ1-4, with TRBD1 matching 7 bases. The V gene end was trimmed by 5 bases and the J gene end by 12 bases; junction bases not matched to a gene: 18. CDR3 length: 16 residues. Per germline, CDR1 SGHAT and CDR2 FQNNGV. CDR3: CASSPDRQGGSEELFF. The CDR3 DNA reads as TGTGCCAGCAGCCCGGACCGACAGGGCGGGAGCGAAGAACTGTTTTTT.

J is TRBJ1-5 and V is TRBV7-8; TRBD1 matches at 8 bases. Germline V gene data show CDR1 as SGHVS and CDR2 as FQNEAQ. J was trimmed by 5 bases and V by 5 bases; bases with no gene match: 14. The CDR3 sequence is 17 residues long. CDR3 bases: TGTGCCAGCAGCCCAGCAGACGTGACAGGGGCTGATCAGCCCCAGCATTTT. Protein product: CASSPADVTGADQPQHF.

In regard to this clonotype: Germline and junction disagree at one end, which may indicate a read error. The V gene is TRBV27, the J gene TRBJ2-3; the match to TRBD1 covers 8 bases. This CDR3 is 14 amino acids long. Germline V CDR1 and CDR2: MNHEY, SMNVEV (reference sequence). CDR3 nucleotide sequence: TGTGCCGGCAGTTGGACAGGGTCCACAGATACGCAGTATTTT. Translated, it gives CAGSWTGSTDTQYF.

CDR3: CASSLERDRGWNEQFF. In DNA form, the CDR3 reads TGTGCCAGCAGCTTAGAACGGGACAGGGGGTGGAATGAGCAGTTCTTC. The chain recombines TRBV7-9 with TRBJ2-1, with 11 positions matching TRBD1. Germline V gene sequence: CDR1 SEHNR, CDR2 FQNEAQ (reference sequence). The CDR3 sequence is 16 residues long. V lost 1 base, J lost 7 bases, and 6 bases stayed unmatched.

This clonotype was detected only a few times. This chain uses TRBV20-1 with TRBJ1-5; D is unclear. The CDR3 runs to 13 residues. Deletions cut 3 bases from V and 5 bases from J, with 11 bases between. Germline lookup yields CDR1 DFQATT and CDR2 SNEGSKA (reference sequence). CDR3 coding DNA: TGCAGTGCTAGGAAGGACGGAGATCAGCCCCAGCATTTT. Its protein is CSARKDGDQPQHF.

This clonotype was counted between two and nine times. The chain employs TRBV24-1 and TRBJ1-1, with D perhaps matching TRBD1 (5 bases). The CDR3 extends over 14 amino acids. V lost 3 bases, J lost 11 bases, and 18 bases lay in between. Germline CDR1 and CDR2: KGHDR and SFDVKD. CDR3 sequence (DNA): TGTGCCACCAGTGATCGATCCGCGGGACCCAGGGCTTTCTTT. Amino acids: CATSDRSAGPRAFF.

The CDR3 protein is CASSNRDPFSYEQYF. The CDR3 DNA follows: TGCGCCAGCAGCAATAGGGATCCCTTCAGTTACGAGCAGTACTTC. V gene TRBV5-1 combines with J gene TRBJ2-5; D is unresolved. The J call may be incorrect, as the DNA end agrees better with TRBJ2-7. Germline V gene sequence: CDR1 SGHRS, CDR2 YFSETQ. The CDR3 extends over 15 amino acids.

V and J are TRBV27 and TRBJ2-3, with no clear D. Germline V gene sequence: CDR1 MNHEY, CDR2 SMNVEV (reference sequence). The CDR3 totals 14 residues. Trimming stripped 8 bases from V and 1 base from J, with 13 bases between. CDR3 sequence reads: CASAFLGRTDTQYF. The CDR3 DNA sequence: TGTGCCAGCGCTTTCCTTGGGCGCACAGATACGCAGTATTTT.

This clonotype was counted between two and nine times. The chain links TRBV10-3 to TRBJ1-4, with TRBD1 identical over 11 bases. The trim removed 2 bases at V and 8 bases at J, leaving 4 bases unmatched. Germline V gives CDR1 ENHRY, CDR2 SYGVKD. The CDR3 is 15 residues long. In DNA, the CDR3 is TGTGCCATCAGTGAGCGGACAGGGGGCGGAGAAAAACTGTTTTTT. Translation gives CAISERTGGGEKLFF.

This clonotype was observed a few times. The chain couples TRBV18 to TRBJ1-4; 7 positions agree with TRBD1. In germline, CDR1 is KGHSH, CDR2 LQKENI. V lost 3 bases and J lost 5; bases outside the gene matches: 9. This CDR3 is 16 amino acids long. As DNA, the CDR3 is TGTGCCAGCTCACCCCCGCCGGGACAGAGGAATGAAAAACTGTTTTTT. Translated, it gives CASSPPPGQRNEKLFF.